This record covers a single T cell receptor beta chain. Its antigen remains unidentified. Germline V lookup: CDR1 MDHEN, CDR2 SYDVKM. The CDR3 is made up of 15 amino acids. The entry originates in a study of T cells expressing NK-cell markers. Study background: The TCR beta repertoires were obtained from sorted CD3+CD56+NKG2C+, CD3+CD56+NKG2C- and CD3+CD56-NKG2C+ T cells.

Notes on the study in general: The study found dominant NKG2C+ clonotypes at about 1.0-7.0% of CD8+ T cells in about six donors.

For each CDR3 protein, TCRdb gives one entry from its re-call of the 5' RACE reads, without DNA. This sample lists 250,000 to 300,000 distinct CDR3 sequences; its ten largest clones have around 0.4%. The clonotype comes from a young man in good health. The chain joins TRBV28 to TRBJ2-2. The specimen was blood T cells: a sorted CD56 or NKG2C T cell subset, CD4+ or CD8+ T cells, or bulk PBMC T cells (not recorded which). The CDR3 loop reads CASSFWAENTGELFF.